The rows below give T cell receptor beta chains drawn from one sample of a study of cytomegalovirus exposure and HLA in healthy donors. The assay was immunoSEQ multiplex PCR, and TCRdb's table has in-frame clones only and misses some. The sample has about 92,000 clones; roughly 73% are singletons. Sequenced sample: PBMCs. The receptors were gathered from a man between 50 and 59 years old in good health and CMV-seropositive. Each CDR3 is given with its conserved first and last residue. D genes are given only for firm matches. Size tells how often a clone was seen (once, few, many) or the class of an expanded clone, and some rows leave it out.

v_gene: TRBV7-8; d_gene: -; abundance: once; j_gene: TRBJ1-1; CDR3aa: CASSSDWGTEAFF; CDR3nt: TGTGCCAGCAGCTCGGACTGGGGCACTGAAGCTTTCTTT
v_gene: TRBV2; d_gene: -; abundance: -; j_gene: TRBJ2-7; CDR3aa: CASRRDGDEQYF; CDR3nt: TGTGCCAGCAGGAGGGATGGAGACGAGCAGTACTTC
v_gene: TRBV29-1; d_gene: -; abundance: -; j_gene: TRBJ1-1; CDR3aa: CSVGGETYTEAFF; CDR3nt: TGCAGCGTTGGAGGTGAAACATACACTGAAGCTTTCTTT
v_gene: TRBV7-2; d_gene: -; abundance: -; j_gene: TRBJ2-5; CDR3aa: CASSLDTSLQETQYF; CDR3nt: TGTGCCAGCAGCTTAGACACTAGCCTCCAAGAGACCCAGTACTTC
v_gene: TRBV5-5; d_gene: -; abundance: -; j_gene: TRBJ1-3; CDR3aa: CASSLSDRSGNTIYF; CDR3nt: TGTGCCAGCAGCTTGTCGGACAGATCTGGAAACACCATATATTTT
v_gene: TRBV19; d_gene: TRBD1; abundance: -; j_gene: TRBJ2-2; CDR3aa: CASTDRANTGELFF; CDR3nt: TGTGCCAGCACCGACAGGGCCAACACCGGGGAGCTCTTTTTT
v_gene: TRBV6-5; d_gene: -; abundance: -; j_gene: TRBJ1-5; CDR3aa: CARRGGWSQHF; CDR3nt: TGTGCCAGAAGAGGAGGTTGGTCCCAGCATTTT
v_gene: TRBV27; d_gene: -; abundance: -; j_gene: TRBJ1-1; CDR3aa: CASSRTQGNTEAFF; CDR3nt: TGTGCCAGCAGTCGCACCCAGGGGAACACTGAAGCTTTCTTT
v_gene: TRBV19; d_gene: TRBD1; abundance: -; j_gene: TRBJ2-7; CDR3aa: CASSTGQTYEQYF; CDR3nt: TGTGCCAGTAGCACGGGACAGACTTACGAGCAGTACTTC
v_gene: TRBV7-9; d_gene: -; abundance: -; j_gene: TRBJ1-1; CDR3aa: CASSLVAGAEAFF; CDR3nt: TGTGCCAGCAGCTTAGTAGCGGGGGCTGAAGCTTTCTTT
v_gene: TRBV9; d_gene: TRBD2; abundance: -; j_gene: TRBJ2-7; CDR3aa: CASSVGLAGGSYEQYF; CDR3nt: TGTGCCAGCAGCGTAGGACTAGCGGGGGGCTCCTACGAGCAGTACTTC
v_gene: TRBV6-1; d_gene: TRBD1; abundance: many; j_gene: TRBJ1-1; CDR3aa: CASSRQGNTEAFF; CDR3nt: TGTGCCAGCAGTCGACAGGGAAACACTGAAGCTTTCTTT
v_gene: TRBV25-1; d_gene: -; abundance: few; j_gene: TRBJ2-1; CDR3aa: CASSAGDEQFF; CDR3nt: TGTGCCAGCAGTGCGGGGGATGAGCAGTTCTTC
v_gene: TRBV7-2; d_gene: TRBD1; abundance: -; j_gene: TRBJ2-2; CDR3aa: CASSLRQGGPGELFF; CDR3nt: TGTGCCAGCAGCCTTCGACAGGGGGGGCCCGGGGAGCTGTTTTTT
v_gene: TRBV10-1; d_gene: TRBD1; abundance: -; j_gene: TRBJ2-4; CDR3aa: CASSESFDRELAKNIQYF; CDR3nt: TGCGCCAGCAGTGAGTCGTTCGACAGGGAACTAGCCAAAAACATTCAGTACTTC
v_gene: TRBV27; d_gene: TRBD1; abundance: -; j_gene: TRBJ2-7; CDR3aa: CASSLLGQGAYEQYF; CDR3nt: TGTGCCAGCAGTCTACTGGGACAGGGGGCTTACGAGCAGTACTTC
v_gene: TRBV6-5; d_gene: TRBD1; abundance: -; j_gene: TRBJ2-5; CDR3aa: CASSTGGETQYF; CDR3nt: TGTGCCAGCAGTACAGGGGGAGAGACCCAGTACTTC
v_gene: TRBV2; d_gene: TRBD1; abundance: -; j_gene: TRBJ1-4; CDR3aa: CASIRQGASEKLFF; CDR3nt: TGTGCCAGCATCAGACAGGGGGCTTCAGAAAAACTGTTTTTT
v_gene: TRBV5-1; d_gene: -; abundance: -; j_gene: TRBJ1-6; CDR3aa: CASSSEWGGLSPLHF; CDR3nt: TGCGCCAGCAGCTCCGAATGGGGGGGTCTTTCACCCCTCCACTTT
v_gene: TRBV7-2; d_gene: TRBD2; abundance: -; j_gene: TRBJ2-2; CDR3aa: CASSVGGGGELFF; CDR3nt: TGTGCCAGCAGCGTCGGGGGGGGCGGGGAGCTGTTTTTT